The rows below give T cell receptor beta chains drawn from one sample of a study of cytomegalovirus exposure and HLA in healthy donors. Measured with immunoSEQ multiplex PCR; TCRdb has only the in-frame clones, and not every one. The sample carries approximately 160,000 clones, around 79% recorded once. The sequenced sample consisted of PBMCs. These receptors were obtained from a male donor in good health and CMV-seronegative. Both conserved end residues are part of each CDR3. Fields, in order: J gene, D gene, clone size, V gene, CDR3 DNA, CDR3 protein. A D gene is named only where the DNA matches it firmly. Rows may omit the clone size; those that give it use once, few, many or a size class.

j_call: TRBJ1-2
d_call: NA
clone_size: NA
v_call: TRBV7-9
cdr3_nt: TGTGCCAGCAGCCCTCAACAGGGAAACTATGGCTACACCTTC
cdr3_aa: CASSPQQGNYGYTF

j_call: TRBJ1-4
d_call: NA
clone_size: NA
v_call: TRBV7-9
cdr3_nt: TGTGCCAGCAGCTTAAGTCAGGGAGGCGGAAAACTGTTTTTT
cdr3_aa: CASSLSQGGGKLFF

j_call: TRBJ2-7
d_call: NA
clone_size: NA
v_call: TRBV18
cdr3_nt: TGTGCCAGCTCACCAAGGGACAACTCCTACGAGCAGTACTTC
cdr3_aa: CASSPRDNSYEQYF

j_call: TRBJ1-1
d_call: TRBD1
clone_size: NA
v_call: TRBV6-5
cdr3_nt: TGTGCCAGCACCGGGACAGGGGGAACCACTGAAGCTTTCTTT
cdr3_aa: CASTGTGGTTEAFF

j_call: TRBJ2-7
d_call: TRBD2
clone_size: NA
v_call: TRBV5-4
cdr3_nt: TGTGCCAGCAGCCGAGGGCTTAGCGGGCCCCTTATTGAGCAGTACTTC
cdr3_aa: CASSRGLSGPLIEQYF

j_call: TRBJ1-1
d_call: NA
clone_size: few
v_call: TRBV5-4
cdr3_nt: TGTGCCAGCAGCTTACCAGGGCGTGTGGGAACTGAAGCTTTCTTT
cdr3_aa: CASSLPGRVGTEAFF

j_call: TRBJ1-6
d_call: NA
clone_size: NA
v_call: TRBV2
cdr3_nt: TGTGCCAGCCAAGCAGGGAGGTATAATTCACCCCTCCACTTT
cdr3_aa: CASQAGRYNSPLHF

j_call: TRBJ1-1
d_call: NA
clone_size: NA
v_call: TRBV2
cdr3_nt: TGTGCCAGCAGGACAGTAGGGGAAGCTTTCTTT
cdr3_aa: CASRTVGEAFF

j_call: TRBJ2-7
d_call: TRBD2
clone_size: once
v_call: TRBV5-1
cdr3_nt: TGCGCCAGCAGCTTGATAGCTAGCGGGGCTATGGAGCAGTACTTC
cdr3_aa: CASSLIASGAMEQYF

j_call: TRBJ1-1
d_call: NA
clone_size: NA
v_call: TRBV19
cdr3_nt: TGTGCCAGTAGTAGTGTTGGGGGCCGCAACACTGAAGCTTTCTTT
cdr3_aa: CASSSVGGRNTEAFF

j_call: TRBJ2-1
d_call: TRBD2
clone_size: NA
v_call: TRBV5-4
cdr3_nt: TGTGCCAGCAGCTTGTTTAGCGGGAATTTTAATGAGCAGTTCTTC
cdr3_aa: CASSLFSGNFNEQFF

j_call: TRBJ2-1
d_call: NA
clone_size: few
v_call: TRBV9
cdr3_nt: TGTGCCAGCAGCCCCGGGGTAGCGGCTTACAATGAGCAGTTCTTC
cdr3_aa: CASSPGVAAYNEQFF

j_call: TRBJ1-2
d_call: TRBD1
clone_size: NA
v_call: TRBV5-1
cdr3_nt: TGCGCCAGCAGCTCCACAGGGGAAGGCTACACCTTC
cdr3_aa: CASSSTGEGYTF

j_call: TRBJ1-4
d_call: NA
clone_size: NA
v_call: TRBV15
cdr3_nt: TGTGCCACCAGCAGAGCAACAGGGCTCGGTGAAAAACTGTTTTTT
cdr3_aa: CATSRATGLGEKLFF

j_call: TRBJ2-2
d_call: NA
clone_size: few
v_call: TRBV5-4
cdr3_nt: TGTGCCAGCAGCTTGGCCGGCAGGGGAAGCACCGGGGAGCTGTTTTTT
cdr3_aa: CASSLAGRGSTGELFF

j_call: TRBJ2-1
d_call: TRBD2
clone_size: NA
v_call: TRBV7-2
cdr3_nt: TGTGCCAGCAGCCATAGCGGGGGCTACAATGAGCAGTTCTTC
cdr3_aa: CASSHSGGYNEQFF

j_call: TRBJ1-1
d_call: NA
clone_size: NA
v_call: TRBV7-9
cdr3_nt: TGTGCCAGCAGCTTATCAGGGGTTACTGAAGCTTTCTTT
cdr3_aa: CASSLSGVTEAFF

j_call: TRBJ1-1
d_call: NA
clone_size: NA
v_call: TRBV5-1
cdr3_nt: TGCGCCAGCAGCTACAGGAACTTGGGGACTGAAGCTTTCTTT
cdr3_aa: CASSYRNLGTEAFF

j_call: TRBJ2-3
d_call: TRBD2
clone_size: NA
v_call: TRBV27
cdr3_nt: TGTGCCAGCAGTCCGATAGCGGGATGGGTCACAGATACGCAGTATTTT
cdr3_aa: CASSPIAGWVTDTQYF

j_call: TRBJ2-1
d_call: NA
clone_size: few
v_call: TRBV11-1
cdr3_nt: TGTGCCAGCAGCTTAACAGCTAATGAGCAGTTCTTC
cdr3_aa: CASSLTANEQFF

j_call: TRBJ2-2
d_call: NA
clone_size: few
v_call: TRBV5-5
cdr3_nt: TGTGCCAGCAGCATCCACCGGGACAACCTTAACACCGGGGAGCTGTTTTTT
cdr3_aa: CASSIHRDNLNTGELFF

j_call: TRBJ1-2
d_call: NA
clone_size: NA
v_call: TRBV4-1
cdr3_nt: TGCGCCAGCAGCCAAGAGACCCAGGCCCTCTCCTATGGCTACACCTTC
cdr3_aa: CASSQETQALSYGYTF

j_call: TRBJ1-1
d_call: NA
clone_size: NA
v_call: TRBV15
cdr3_nt: TGTGCCACCAGCAGAGATGCTAGGCAGGGTAACACTGAAGCTTTCTTT
cdr3_aa: CATSRDARQGNTEAFF

j_call: TRBJ2-5
d_call: TRBD2
clone_size: NA
v_call: TRBV6-1
cdr3_nt: TGTGCCAGCAGTGAAGCGCTTCGCGGGGGGGCCGGCCAAGAGACCCAGTACTTC
cdr3_aa: CASSEALRGGAGQETQYF

j_call: TRBJ2-5
d_call: NA
clone_size: once
v_call: TRBV6-1
cdr3_nt: TGTGCCCCTCCGGGGTGCGATTCACAAGAGACCCAGTACTTC
cdr3_aa: CAPPGCDSQETQYF

j_call: TRBJ2-7
d_call: TRBD1
clone_size: few
v_call: TRBV7-9
cdr3_nt: TGTTCCAGCAGCTTAACCACAGGGGAGTTCGCCTACGAGCAGTACTTC
cdr3_aa: CSSSLTTGEFAYEQYF

j_call: TRBJ1-5
d_call: NA
clone_size: NA
v_call: TRBV14
cdr3_nt: TGTGCCAGCAGCCAAGATCAGACATATAGCAATCAGCCCCAGCATTTT
cdr3_aa: CASSQDQTYSNQPQHF

j_call: TRBJ2-1
d_call: NA
clone_size: NA
v_call: TRBV7-9
cdr3_nt: TGTGCCAGCAGCGAAGGGCGGGACTACAATGAGCAGTTCTTC
cdr3_aa: CASSEGRDYNEQFF

j_call: TRBJ2-4
d_call: NA
clone_size: NA
v_call: TRBV6-5
cdr3_nt: TGTGCCAGCAGTTATACGGGATCCAAAAACATTCAGTACTTC
cdr3_aa: CASSYTGSKNIQYF

j_call: TRBJ1-1
d_call: TRBD1
clone_size: NA
v_call: TRBV30
cdr3_nt: TGTGCCTGGATCAGGGGGCTCGTGAACACTGAAGCTTTCTTT
cdr3_aa: CAWIRGLVNTEAFF

j_call: TRBJ1-2
d_call: NA
clone_size: once
v_call: TRBV5-1
cdr3_nt: TGCGCCAGCAGCGACGGGACACGATACTTCTATGGCTACACCTTC
cdr3_aa: CASSDGTRYFYGYTF

j_call: TRBJ1-3
d_call: TRBD1
clone_size: NA
v_call: TRBV5-6
cdr3_nt: TGTGCCAGCAGCACATTGACAGGGTCTGGAAACACCATATATTTT
cdr3_aa: CASSTLTGSGNTIYF

j_call: TRBJ2-1
d_call: TRBD1
clone_size: NA
v_call: TRBV25-1
cdr3_nt: TGTGCCAGCAGTGGATTCGACAGGGGGCTTGGGAATGAGCAGTTCTTC
cdr3_aa: CASSGFDRGLGNEQFF

j_call: TRBJ1-2
d_call: NA
clone_size: few
v_call: TRBV11-2
cdr3_nt: TGTGCCAGCAGCCGTCGGGGGGATTATGGCTACACCTTC
cdr3_aa: CASSRRGDYGYTF

j_call: TRBJ2-1
d_call: TRBD1
clone_size: NA
v_call: TRBV5-6
cdr3_nt: TGTGCCAGCAGCTTGGATCCAGGGGGCGGCAATGAGCAGTTCTTC
cdr3_aa: CASSLDPGGGNEQFF

j_call: TRBJ2-5
d_call: NA
clone_size: NA
v_call: TRBV9
cdr3_nt: TGTGCCAGCAGCGTAGCGGGGGTGCAAGAGACCCAGTACTTC
cdr3_aa: CASSVAGVQETQYF

j_call: TRBJ2-7
d_call: NA
clone_size: NA
v_call: TRBV4-3
cdr3_nt: TGCGCCAGCAGCCAAGAAGCAGGGCACGAGCAGTACTTC
cdr3_aa: CASSQEAGHEQYF

j_call: TRBJ2-7
d_call: TRBD1
clone_size: NA
v_call: TRBV14
cdr3_nt: TGTGCCAGCAGCCTGGACAGGGGGCTCGACGAGCAGTACTTC
cdr3_aa: CASSLDRGLDEQYF

j_call: TRBJ1-1
d_call: NA
clone_size: NA
v_call: TRBV5-1
cdr3_nt: TGCGCCAGCAGCTCAACGACTAATTCAGGGGACACTGAAGCTTTCTTT
cdr3_aa: CASSSTTNSGDTEAFF

j_call: TRBJ2-7
d_call: TRBD2
clone_size: NA
v_call: TRBV18
cdr3_nt: TGTGCCAGCTCACCAATGGGACTAGCTTACGAGCAGTACTTC
cdr3_aa: CASSPMGLAYEQYF

j_call: TRBJ2-7
d_call: NA
clone_size: NA
v_call: TRBV4-1
cdr3_nt: TGCGCCAGCAGCCAAGAAGGGGGCGCGGGATTCTACGAGCAGTACTTC
cdr3_aa: CASSQEGGAGFYEQYF

j_call: TRBJ1-1
d_call: TRBD1
clone_size: NA
v_call: TRBV7-2
cdr3_nt: TGTGCCAGCAGCCCAGGGGGCACTGAAGCTTTCTTT
cdr3_aa: CASSPGGTEAFF

j_call: TRBJ1-4
d_call: NA
clone_size: NA
v_call: TRBV5-1
cdr3_nt: TGCGCCAGCAGGACGGGACATTCTAATGAAAAACTGTTTTTT
cdr3_aa: CASRTGHSNEKLFF

j_call: TRBJ2-7
d_call: NA
clone_size: NA
v_call: TRBV5-4
cdr3_nt: TGTGCCAGCAGCTCCTTAGGGGACAATTACGAGCAGTACTTC
cdr3_aa: CASSSLGDNYEQYF

j_call: TRBJ2-5
d_call: TRBD1
clone_size: NA
v_call: TRBV5-1
cdr3_nt: TGCGCCAGCAGCTCCACAGGGGGTCAAGAGACCCAGTACTTC
cdr3_aa: CASSSTGGQETQYF

j_call: TRBJ2-2
d_call: NA
clone_size: NA
v_call: TRBV11-2
cdr3_nt: TGTGCCAGCAGCCGAGTGCGGCCGGGTGGGGAGCTGTTTTTT
cdr3_aa: CASSRVRPGGELFF

j_call: TRBJ1-2
d_call: NA
clone_size: NA
v_call: TRBV6-5
cdr3_nt: TGTGCCGGCCAGGGATTCTATGGCTACACCTTC
cdr3_aa: CAGQGFYGYTF

j_call: TRBJ1-5
d_call: NA
clone_size: NA
v_call: TRBV4-2
cdr3_nt: TGTGCCAGCAGCCAAGGTCATGCGGAGGGCAATCAGCCCCAGCATTTT
cdr3_aa: CASSQGHAEGNQPQHF

j_call: TRBJ2-5
d_call: NA
clone_size: NA
v_call: TRBV21-1
cdr3_nt: TGTGCCAGCAGCAAAGAGAAGCGGGGGGGCCAAGAGACCCAGTACTTC
cdr3_aa: CASSKEKRGGQETQYF

j_call: TRBJ1-6
d_call: TRBD1
clone_size: NA
v_call: TRBV5-1
cdr3_nt: TGCGCCAGCAGCTTGGGTCAGGGGGCCCAATCACCCCTCCACTTT
cdr3_aa: CASSLGQGAQSPLHF